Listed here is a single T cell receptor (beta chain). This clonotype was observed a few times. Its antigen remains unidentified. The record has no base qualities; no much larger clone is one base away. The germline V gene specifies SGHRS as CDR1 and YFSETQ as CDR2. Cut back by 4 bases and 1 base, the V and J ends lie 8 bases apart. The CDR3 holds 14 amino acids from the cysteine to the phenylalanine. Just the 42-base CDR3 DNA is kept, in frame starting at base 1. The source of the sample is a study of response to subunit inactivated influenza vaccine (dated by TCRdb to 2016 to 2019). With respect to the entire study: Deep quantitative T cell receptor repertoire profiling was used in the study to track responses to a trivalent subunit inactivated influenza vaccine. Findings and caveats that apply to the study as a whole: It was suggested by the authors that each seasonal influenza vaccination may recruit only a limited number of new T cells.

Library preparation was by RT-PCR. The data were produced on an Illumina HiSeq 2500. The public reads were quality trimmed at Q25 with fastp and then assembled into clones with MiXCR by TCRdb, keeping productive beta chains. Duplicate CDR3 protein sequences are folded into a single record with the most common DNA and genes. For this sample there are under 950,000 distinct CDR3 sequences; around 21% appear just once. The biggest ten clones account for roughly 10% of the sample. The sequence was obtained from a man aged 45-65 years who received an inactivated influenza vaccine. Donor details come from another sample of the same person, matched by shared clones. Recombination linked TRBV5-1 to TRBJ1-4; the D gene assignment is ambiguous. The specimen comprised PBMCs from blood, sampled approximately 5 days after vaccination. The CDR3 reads CASSIGGTNEKLFF. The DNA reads TGCGCCAGCAGCATTGGTGGAACTAATGAAAAACTGTTTTTT.